This TCR beta chain was retrieved from a study of blood T cell repertoires in COVID-19. The ends were cut back, 5 bases at V and 7 bases at J, with 17 bases in the middle. Germline CDR1 SGHTA, CDR2 FQGNSA. This CDR3 has 14 amino acids. Original data processing: The authors estimated nucleated cell counts from reference gene primer amplification. Sequenced by immunoSEQ multiplex PCR; TCRdb stores in-frame clones only, minus some. D and trimming come from the DNA, and the V and J calls and clone size come from that table. The repertoire holds about 410,000 clones, over 75% seen once, with around 1.5% in the top ten.

The sequencing sample was made of peripheral blood. The gene calls are TRBV7-2 and TRBJ1-1; D unclear. The clonotype was recovered from a middle-aged woman with COVID-19, enrolled during active disease. The CDR3 coding sequence is TGTGCCAGCAGCCCCCGTACGAGCATTAATGAAGCTTTCTTT. Translation: CASSPRTSINEAFF.